This record looks at one T cell receptor beta chain sequence and its context. This clonotype was detected ten times or more. It lacks a known antigen. Qualities for individual bases were not recorded, and no much larger clone is one base off. SuperScript III was used to reverse transcribe 500 ng RNA with primers targeting the alpha and beta constant regions. Separate alpha and beta chain libraries were generated by chain-specific third strand synthesis with multiplexing indices. To avoid primer bias, the protocol used one single primer pair to amplify every rearrangement within a chain, and the protocol also attached molecular barcodes to each cDNA molecule. Purified cDNA was ligated with T4 RNA Ligase 1 onto a 5' RACE adapter bearing a random hexamer and the SP2 sequencing primer site. Second strand synthesis was performed with Phusion polymerase and primed from the SP2 site, and slow temperature ramps were applied to favor optimal annealing. Joined together, two random hexamer sequences that had both been added before amplification formed the 12-nucleotide barcode of each molecule. An amplification PCR of roughly 25 cycles with P5s and P7 primers came after a short first PCR that had added P5 and P7 adapter elements plus a second index. A total of 27 PCR cycles were applied to the libraries, which were quantified on a Qubit, sized on a Bioanalyzer, and diluted to about 4 nM. The normalized libraries were sequenced on an Illumina MiSeq using 2 x 250 paired-end kits. MinElute columns were the means by which the reverse transcription reactions were cleaned up, and the reactions were eluted into about 10 ul Tris-Cl. A 1:1 ratio of AMPure XP beads was used to clean the adapter ligations after they had run for 20 to 25 hours at 16 degrees C. Processing in the source paper ran as follows. Demultiplexed FASTQ files were processed with a modified Decombinator that output V, J, insert and barcode information. Sequences that shared a barcode but differed from the dominant sequence were treated as errors and discarded, and barcodes were clustered at Levenshtein distance 3 and counted to estimate the original cDNA molecules. The R packages ineq, vegan, igraph and RCytoscape were used for downstream analyses, together with IMGT nomenclature and CDR3 definitions. To avoid skew from clonal expansion, each TCR was counted once, and V gene usage was computed over distinct sequences. Unique CDR3 amino acid sequences within a donor were connected in similarity networks whenever two sequences differed by a single Levenshtein edit. Published HIV-specific CDR3s (around 92 alpha, 700 or so beta) and CMV-specific CDR3s (13 alpha, about 250 beta) were assembled and queried against the repertoires. Lower sequence numbers were not the cause of the decreased diversity in patients, as random subsampling to size-matched repertoires showed. TCRdb's own reprocessing of the public reads used fastp at Q25 and MiXCR and kept productive beta chains. Entries that share a CDR3 protein sequence are merged under the most common genes and DNA. The V and J calls were not made by the authors but by TCRdb's processing. For this sample there are tens of thousands of distinct CDR3 sequences; under 9.5% appear just once. Of the sample, roughly 4.3% is held by the ten largest clones.

Whole blood was used without fractionating the cells, so the repertoire represented all peripheral T cells without sorting. As controls, ten healthy donors without infection were sampled, and about 40% of the ten donors were sampled a second time about three months later. For RNA extraction, roughly 2.6 ml of peripheral blood was drawn into Tempus tubes. The TURBO-DNase kit was used to remove leftover genomic DNA, and GLOBINclear was used to deplete globin mRNA. These data belong to a study of HIV-infected patients and healthy controls (dated by TCRdb to the mid-2010s). Concerning the study at large: The question the study tested was whether immune perturbation and reconstitution could be captured by deep TCR repertoire sequencing of small blood samples from HIV patients. Findings and caveats that apply to the study as a whole: Using whole blood restricted sequencing depth and prevented separating the dynamics of distinct T-cell subpopulations. MAIT cell alpha-chain CDR3s were found at high frequency in healthy controls but were severely depleted in HIV+ repertoires. In the study, no determination of donor HLA types was made. During therapy, a significant decrease in frequency was seen for HIV-associated CDR3s, whereas no significant change was found for CMV-associated CDR3s, although most of them became more frequent. Processing was restricted to sixteen HIV-infected individuals, which the authors judged to be a major constraint on the generalizability of the findings. HIV-infected repertoires showed significantly elevated mean Gini indices relative to controls, which possibly reflects oligoclonality. More CDR3s were shared between individuals among healthy controls than among HIV+ patients, as measured by Jaccard index and by the count of highly shared sequences. The observed differences in diversity were not explained by the slight differences in age and sex profiles between the study cohorts. Compared with controls, HIV-infected patients showed significantly different mean usage of eight alpha and eight beta V genes. Unequal numbers of distinct sequences between patients and controls complicated comparisons, and size-matching overweighted rare events from HIV-infected data. Compared with untreated HIV+ repertoires, healthy control repertoires had roughly threefold more distinct CDR3s and higher Shannon diversity. Alpha-beta chain pairing was not determined in the samples. Size-matched repertoire data did not replicate the apparent post-therapy recovery of the Gini index in HIV-infected patients.

CDR1 and CDR2, looked up from the germline V gene, are SGHTA and FQGNSA. From cysteine to phenylalanine, the CDR3 is 13 amino acids long. Only the CDR3 part of the read is kept: 39 bases, read in frame from the first base. Trimming at the junction amounts to 0 bases on V and 7 bases on J, and the germline ends lie 7 bases apart. Sequencing was done on a sample of blood. The sequence derives from an adult in good health. The V and J segments used are TRBV7-2 and TRBJ1-5, with the D gene not clear enough to name. The bases are TGTGCCAGCAGCTTAGCGCTTCGACAGCCCCAGCATTTT. Its coded protein is CASSLALRQPQHF.